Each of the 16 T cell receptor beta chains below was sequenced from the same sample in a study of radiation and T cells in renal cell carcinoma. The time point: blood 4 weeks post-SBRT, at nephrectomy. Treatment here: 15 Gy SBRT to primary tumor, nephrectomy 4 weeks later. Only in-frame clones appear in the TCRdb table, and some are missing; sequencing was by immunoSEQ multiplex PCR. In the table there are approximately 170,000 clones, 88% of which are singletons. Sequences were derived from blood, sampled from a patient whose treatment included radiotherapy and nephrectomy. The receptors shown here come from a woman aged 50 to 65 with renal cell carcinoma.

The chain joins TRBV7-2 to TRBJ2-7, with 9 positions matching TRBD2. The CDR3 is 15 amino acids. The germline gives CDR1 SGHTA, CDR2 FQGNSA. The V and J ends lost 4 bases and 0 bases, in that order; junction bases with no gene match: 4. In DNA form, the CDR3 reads TGTGCCAGCAGCTATAGCGGGGGACCCTCCTACGAGCAGTACTTC. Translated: CASSYSGGPSYEQYF.

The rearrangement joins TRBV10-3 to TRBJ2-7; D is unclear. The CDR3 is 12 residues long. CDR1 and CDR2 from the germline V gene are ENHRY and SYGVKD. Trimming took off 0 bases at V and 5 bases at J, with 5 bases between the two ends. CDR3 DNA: TGTGCCATCAGTGAGTCGCGTGACGAGCAGTACTTC. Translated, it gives CAISESRDEQYF.

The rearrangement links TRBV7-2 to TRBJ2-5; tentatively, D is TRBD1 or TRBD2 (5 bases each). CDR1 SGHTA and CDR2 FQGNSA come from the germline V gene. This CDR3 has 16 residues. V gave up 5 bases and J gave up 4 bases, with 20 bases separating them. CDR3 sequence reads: CASSLTQGRLTETQYF. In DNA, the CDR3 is TGTGCCAGCAGCCTAACCCAGGGACGCCTGACAGAGACCCAGTACTTC. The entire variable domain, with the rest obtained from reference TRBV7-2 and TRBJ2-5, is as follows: GAGVSQSPSNKVTEKGKDVELRCDPISGHTALYWYRQSLGQGLEFLIYFQGNSAPDKSGLPSDRFSAERTGGSVSTLTIQRTQQEDSAVYLCASSLTQGRLTETQYFGPGTRLLVL.

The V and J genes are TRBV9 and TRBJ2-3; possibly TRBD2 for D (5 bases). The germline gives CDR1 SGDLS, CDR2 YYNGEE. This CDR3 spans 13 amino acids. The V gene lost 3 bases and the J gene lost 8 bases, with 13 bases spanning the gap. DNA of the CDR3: TGTGCCAGCAGCGGCGGACTTTTCTCTACGCAGTATTTT. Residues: CASSGGLFSTQYF.

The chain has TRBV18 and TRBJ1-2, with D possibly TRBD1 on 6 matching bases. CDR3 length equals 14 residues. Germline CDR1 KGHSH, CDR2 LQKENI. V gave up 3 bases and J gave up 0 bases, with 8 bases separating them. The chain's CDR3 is CASSPRGSNYGYTF. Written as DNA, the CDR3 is TGTGCCAGCTCACCCAGGGGATCTAACTATGGCTACACCTTC. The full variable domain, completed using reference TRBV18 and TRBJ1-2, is NAGVMQNPRHLVRRRGQEARLRCSPMKGHSHVYWYRQLPEEGLKFMVYLQKENIIDESGMPKERFSAEFPKEGPSILRIQQVVRGDSAAYFCASSPRGSNYGYTFGSGTRLTVV.

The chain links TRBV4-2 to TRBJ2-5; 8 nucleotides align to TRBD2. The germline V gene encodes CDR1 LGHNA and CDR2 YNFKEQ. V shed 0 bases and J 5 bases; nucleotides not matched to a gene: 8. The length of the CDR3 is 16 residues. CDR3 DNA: TGTGCCAGCAGCCAAGATAGCGGGGAGGGATGGGAGACCCAGTACTTC. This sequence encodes CASSQDSGEGWETQYF.

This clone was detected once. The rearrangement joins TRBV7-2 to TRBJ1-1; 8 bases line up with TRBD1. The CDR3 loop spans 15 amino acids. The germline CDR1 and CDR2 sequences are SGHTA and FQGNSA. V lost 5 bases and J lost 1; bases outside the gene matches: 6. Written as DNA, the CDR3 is TGTGCCAGCAGCCCGGCCGGGACAGGGAACACTGAAGCTTTCTTT. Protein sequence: CASSPAGTGNTEAFF. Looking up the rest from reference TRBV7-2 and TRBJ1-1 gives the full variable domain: GAGVSQSPSNKVTEKGKDVELRCDPISGHTALYWYRQSLGQGLEFLIYFQGNSAPDKSGLPSDRFSAERTGGSVSTLTIQRTQQEDSAVYLCASSPAGTGNTEAFFGQGTRLTVV.

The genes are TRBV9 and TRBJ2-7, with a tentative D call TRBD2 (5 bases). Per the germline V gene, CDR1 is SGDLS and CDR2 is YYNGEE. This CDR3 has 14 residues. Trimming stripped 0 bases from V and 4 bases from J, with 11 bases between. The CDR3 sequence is CASSVGTGIYEQYF. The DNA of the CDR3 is TGTGCCAGCAGCGTAGGGACGGGAATATACGAGCAGTACTTC. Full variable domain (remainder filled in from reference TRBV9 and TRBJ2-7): DSGVTQTPKHLITATGQRVTLRCSPRSGDLSVYWYQQSLDQGLQFLIQYYNGEERAKGNILERFSAQQFPDLHSELNLSSLELGDSALYFCASSVGTGIYEQYFGPGTRLTVT.

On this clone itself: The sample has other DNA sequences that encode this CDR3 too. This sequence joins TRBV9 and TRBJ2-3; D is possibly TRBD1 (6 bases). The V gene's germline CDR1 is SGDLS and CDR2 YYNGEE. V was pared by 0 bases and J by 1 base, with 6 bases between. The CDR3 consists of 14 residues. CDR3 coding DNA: TGTGCCAGCAGCGTAGAGGGGGGCACAGATACGCAGTATTTT. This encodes CASSVEGGTDTQYF.

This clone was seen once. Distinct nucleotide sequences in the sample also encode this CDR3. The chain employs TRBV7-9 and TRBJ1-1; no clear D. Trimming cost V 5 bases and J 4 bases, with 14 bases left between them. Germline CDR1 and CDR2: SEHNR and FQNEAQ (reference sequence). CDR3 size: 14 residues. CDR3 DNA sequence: TGTGCCAGCAGCCCACTCGGAGGCGGCACTGAAGCTTTCTTT. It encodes CASSPLGGGTEAFF.

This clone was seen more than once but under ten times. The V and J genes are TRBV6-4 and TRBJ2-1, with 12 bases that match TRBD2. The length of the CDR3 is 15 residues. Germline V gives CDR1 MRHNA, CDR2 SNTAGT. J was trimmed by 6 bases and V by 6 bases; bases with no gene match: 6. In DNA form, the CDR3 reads TGTGCCAGCAGCCGACTAGCGGGGGCTATCAATGAGCAGTTCTTC. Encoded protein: CASSRLAGAINEQFF.

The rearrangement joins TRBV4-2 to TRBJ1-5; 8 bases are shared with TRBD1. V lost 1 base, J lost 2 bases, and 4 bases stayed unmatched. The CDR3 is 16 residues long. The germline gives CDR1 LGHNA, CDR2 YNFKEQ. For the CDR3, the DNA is TGTGCCAGCAGCCAAGGGACAGGGACGGGCAATCAGCCCCAGCATTTT. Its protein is CASSQGTGTGNQPQHF.

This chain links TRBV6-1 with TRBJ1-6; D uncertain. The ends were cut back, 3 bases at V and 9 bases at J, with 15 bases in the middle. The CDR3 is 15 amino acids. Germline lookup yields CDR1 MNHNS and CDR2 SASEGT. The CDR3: CASSEGPTGSSPLHF. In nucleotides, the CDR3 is TGTGCCAGCAGTGAGGGTCCCACGGGCAGTTCACCCCTCCACTTT.

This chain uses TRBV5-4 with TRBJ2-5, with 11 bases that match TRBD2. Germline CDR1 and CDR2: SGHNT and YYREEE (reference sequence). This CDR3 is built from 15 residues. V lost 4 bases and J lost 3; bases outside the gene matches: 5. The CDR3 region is CASSDGLAGKETQYF. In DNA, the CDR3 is TGTGCCAGCAGCGACGGACTAGCGGGTAAAGAGACCCAGTACTTC. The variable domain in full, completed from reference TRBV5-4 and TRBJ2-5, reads ETGVTQSPTHLIKTRGQQVTLRCSSQSGHNTVSWYQQALGQGPQFIFQYYREEENGRGNFPPRFSGLQFPNYSSELNVNALELDDSALYLCASSDGLAGKETQYFGPGTRLLVL.

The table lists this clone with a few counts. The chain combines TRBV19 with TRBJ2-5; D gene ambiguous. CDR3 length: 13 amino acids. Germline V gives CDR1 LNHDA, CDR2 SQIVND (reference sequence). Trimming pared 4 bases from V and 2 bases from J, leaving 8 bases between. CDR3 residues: CASSSRNQETQYF. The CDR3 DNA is TGTGCCAGTAGTAGCAGAAATCAAGAGACCCAGTACTTC.

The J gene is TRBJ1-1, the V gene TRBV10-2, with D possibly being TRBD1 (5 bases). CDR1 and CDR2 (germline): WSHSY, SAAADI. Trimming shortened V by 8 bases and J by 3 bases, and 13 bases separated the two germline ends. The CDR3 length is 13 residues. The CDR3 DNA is TGCGCCAGCTCGGGGGAGGTAGACACTGAAGCTTTCTTT. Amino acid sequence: CASSGEVDTEAFF.